This is a list of T cell receptor beta chains from one sample in a study of CD8+ T cells in alopecia areata. Produced via immunoSEQ multiplex PCR; TCRdb's table is partial and in-frame only. Among some 170,000 clones listed, 50% to 75% were seen once. The starting material was CD4+ T cells sorted from blood, obtained around week 55, from a patient treated with tofacitinib. These receptors all come from a human donor with alopecia areata. Both conserved end residues are part of each CDR3. D genes are given only for firm matches. Not every row has a clone size; where given, it reads once, few, many or a size class.

abundance	d_gene	j_gene	v_gene	CDR3aa	CDR3nt
-	-	TRBJ1-5	TRBV2	CASSEALLGESNQPQHF	TGTGCCAGCAGTGAAGCGCTTCTAGGGGAGAGCAATCAGCCCCAGCATTTT
-	-	TRBJ2-6	TRBV5-1	CASSLATGSGANVLTF	TGCGCCAGCAGCTTGGCAACCGGCTCTGGGGCCAACGTCCTGACTTTC
-	-	TRBJ1-6	TRBV29-1	CSVRMGQGASPLHF	TGCAGCGTTCGAATGGGGCAGGGCGCTTCACCCCTCCACTTT
-	-	TRBJ1-5	TRBV29-1	CSVVLVGDNQPQHF	TGCAGCGTAGTCCTGGTGGGTGACAATCAGCCCCAGCATTTT
-	TRBD1	TRBJ2-1	TRBV7-9	CASSPGTGLAEQFF	TGTGCCAGCAGCCCTGGGACAGGCCTCGCTGAGCAGTTCTTC
many	TRBD1	TRBJ2-7	TRBV7-9	CASSKGQGSYEQYF	TGTGCCAGCAGCAAGGGACAGGGCTCCTACGAGCAGTACTTC
-	TRBD1	TRBJ2-7	TRBV6-6	CASTERTGKYEQYF	TGTGCCAGCACCGAACGGACAGGGAAGTACGAGCAGTACTTC
-	-	TRBJ2-1	TRBV5-1	CASSPGTVGSEQFF	TGCGCCAGCAGCCCCGGGACGGTGGGATCCGAGCAGTTCTTC
-	TRBD2	TRBJ2-5	TRBV29-1	CSGEGLAGGRQETQYF	TGCAGCGGCGAGGGACTAGCGGGGGGGCGCCAAGAGACCCAGTACTTC
-	TRBD1	TRBJ1-2	TRBV7-9	CASSLGQGSYGYTF	TGTGCCAGCAGCTTAGGACAGGGCAGCTACGGCTACACCTTC
-	-	TRBJ2-7	TRBV9	CASSVVKGKFNEQYF	TGTGCCAGCAGCGTAGTGAAAGGGAAGTTCAACGAGCAGTACTTC
few	-	TRBJ1-2	TRBV7-3	CASSSSLGYGYTF	TGTGCCAGCAGCTCCTCATTGGGCTATGGCTACACCTTC
-	-	TRBJ1-1	TRBV29-1	CSVDGRGGNTEAFF	TGCAGCGTTGATGGGCGGGGTGGCAACACTGAAGCTTTCTTT
-	TRBD2	TRBJ2-5	TRBV25-1	CASSLAGGQETQYF	TGTGCCAGCAGTCTAGCGGGGGGGCAGGAGACCCAGTACTTC
-	TRBD1	TRBJ1-2	TRBV29-1	CSVDQDRVGGYTF	TGCAGCGTTGACCAGGACAGGGTGGGAGGCTACACCTTC
-	-	TRBJ1-4	TRBV19	CASSGAVPFNEKLFF	TGTGCCAGTAGTGGTGCAGTCCCCTTTAATGAAAAACTGTTTTTT
few	-	TRBJ2-3	TRBV4-2	CASSLAGASDTDTQYF	TGTGCCAGCAGCCTTGCAGGGGCTAGCGACACAGATACGCAGTATTTT
-	TRBD2	TRBJ2-5	TRBV19	CASSSRTSGGAVTQYF	TGTGCCAGTAGTTCACGGACTAGCGGGGGGGCCGTGACCCAGTACTTC
few	-	TRBJ2-2	TRBV5-1	CASRLGPTGELFF	TGCGCCAGCAGGCTAGGACCCACCGGGGAGCTGTTTTTT
-	-	TRBJ1-1	TRBV10-3	CAISPGLNTEAFF	TGTGCCATCAGTCCGGGCTTGAACACTGAAGCTTTCTTT
-	TRBD1	TRBJ2-3	TRBV12-5	CAQGATDTQYF	TGTGCTCAGGGGGCAACAGATACGCAGTATTTT
once	-	TRBJ1-5	TRBV25-1	CASRAARRAGDQPQHF	TGTGCCAGCAGGGCAGCTAGAAGGGCAGGGGATCAGCCCCAGCATTTT
few	TRBD1	TRBJ2-3	TRBV5-1	CASSQDRASTDTQYF	TGCGCCAGCAGCCAAGACAGGGCCAGCACAGATACGCAGTATTTT
-	-	TRBJ2-3	TRBV15	CATSREQGLFTDTQYF	TGTGCCACCAGCAGAGAACAGGGACTCTTCACAGATACGCAGTATTTT
-	TRBD2	TRBJ2-3	TRBV7-3	CASSSGGSSTDTQYF	TGTGCCAGCAGCTCGGGGGGGTCGAGCACAGATACGCAGTATTTT
-	-	TRBJ2-7	TRBV7-9	CASSSLRGGSYEQYF	TGTGCCAGCAGCTCTCTCAGGGGCGGTTCCTACGAGCAGTACTTC
-	TRBD1	TRBJ2-5	TRBV25-1	CASSATGVSNPTQYF	TGTGCCAGCAGTGCGACAGGGGTCTCCAATCCGACCCAGTACTTC
-	-	TRBJ2-1	TRBV5-1	CASSLGSRGSSNEQFF	TGCGCCAGCAGCTTGGGAAGCCGGGGGTCCTCCAATGAGCAGTTCTTC
-	-	TRBJ2-3	TRBV29-1	CSVGGSTDTQYF	TGCAGCGTTGGCGGGAGCACAGATACGCAGTATTTT
few	TRBD1	TRBJ2-1	TRBV5-1	CASSSRDRGSSYNEQFF	TGCGCCAGCAGCTCCCGGGACAGGGGATCGTCCTACAATGAGCAGTTCTTC
few	-	TRBJ1-5	TRBV29-1	CSVVVVGSRNQPQHF	TGCAGCGTCGTAGTTGTGGGATCGCGCAATCAGCCCCAGCATTTT
few	TRBD1	TRBJ2-1	TRBV28	CASSPLKTGTGYAEQFF	TGTGCCAGCAGTCCCCTGAAAACCGGGACAGGTTACGCTGAGCAGTTCTTC
-	-	TRBJ1-4	TRBV25-1	CASVPAAGNEKLFF	TGTGCCAGCGTTCCCGCAGCCGGTAATGAAAAACTGTTTTTT
-	TRBD1	TRBJ2-7	TRBV29-1	CSVKQGLSYEQYF	TGCAGCGTAAAACAGGGGTTAAGTTACGAGCAGTACTTC
-	-	TRBJ2-2	TRBV29-1	CSVAPHDTGELFF	TGCAGCGTTGCACCCCACGATACCGGGGAGCTGTTTTTT
-	-	TRBJ2-3	TRBV18	CASSPPLLTDTQYF	TGTGCCAGCTCACCACCTCTGCTCACAGATACGCAGTATTTT
-	TRBD1	TRBJ2-5	TRBV27	CATRQGAWETQYF	TGTGCCACCCGACAGGGGGCCTGGGAGACCCAGTACTTC
few	-	TRBJ2-5	TRBV5-1	CASSPGDARETQYF	TGCGCCAGCAGCCCCGGGGACGCCCGAGAGACCCAGTACTTC
few	-	TRBJ2-5	TRBV25-1	CASSDRYQETQYF	TGTGCCAGCAGCGATAGGTACCAAGAGACCCAGTACTTC
-	-	TRBJ1-2	TRBV30	CAWSGKGQQVGYTF	TGTGCCTGGAGCGGAAAAGGACAGCAGGTTGGCTACACCTTC
-	-	TRBJ2-7	TRBV13	CASSLERHEQYF	TGTGCCAGCAGCTTAGAGCGTCACGAGCAGTACTTC
-	-	TRBJ2-3	TRBV29-1	CSVGDTQYF	TGCAGCGTTGGAGATACGCAGTATTTT